Each of the 16 T cell receptor beta chains below was sequenced from the same sample in a study of PD-L1 blockade in urothelial cancer. Repertoires were generated with immunoSEQ multiplex PCR, while TCRdb's copy carries only in-frame clones and drops some. The profile shows roughly 27,000 clones, about 89% of them singletons. Sample: PBMCs, taken around atezolizumab (anti-PD-L1) treatment. These receptors all stem from a middle-aged man with urothelial cancer.

This chain links TRBV7-8 with TRBJ1-2; D is uncertain. V was clipped by 4 bases and J by 6 bases, with 18 bases between them. Germline-derived CDR1 and CDR2 are SGHVS and FQNEAQ. This CDR3 region has 15 residues. CDR3 DNA: TGTGCCAGCAGCTCCCGCTACGATCCTGCACATGGCTACACCTTC. Protein: CASSSRYDPAHGYTF.

This chain joins TRBV9 and TRBJ1-6; 7 bases are a match to TRBD1. V was clipped by 2 bases and J by 10 bases; unmatched bases: 6. The CDR3 runs 14 residues. Germline CDR1 reads SGDLS; CDR2 reads YYNGEE. CDR3 loop: CASSVDRERSPLHF. CDR3 DNA sequence: TGTGCCAGCAGCGTTGACAGGGAGCGGTCACCCCTCCACTTT.

The gene calls are TRBV15 and TRBJ1-1, with unresolved D. Germline values: CDR1 LNHNV, CDR2 YYDKDF (reference sequence). This CDR3 is built from 17 residues. Trimming removed 0 bases at V and 3 bases at J, with 17 bases between. CDR3 sequence reads: CATSRDGFAMRDTEAFF. CDR3 coding DNA: TGTGCCACCAGCAGAGACGGGTTTGCTATGAGGGACACTGAAGCTTTCTTT. Looking up the rest from reference TRBV15 and TRBJ1-1 gives the full variable domain: DAMVIQNPRYQVTQFGKPVTLSCSQTLNHNVMYWYQQKSSQAPKLLFHYYDKDFNNEADTPDNFQSRRPNTSFCFLDIRSPGLGDTAMYLCATSRDGFAMRDTEAFFGQGTRLTVV.

V usage is TRBV5-1 and J usage is TRBJ2-3; 13 nucleotides agree with TRBD2. The V gene end was trimmed by 7 bases and the J gene end by 5 bases; junction bases not matched to a gene: 16. From germline, CDR1 is SGHRS and CDR2 YFSETQ. This CDR3 contains 18 residues. CDR3 sequence (DNA): TGCGCCAGCTCCGACCCAGGGACTAGCGGGATAGGGGGAGATACGCAGTATTTT. It translates to CASSDPGTSGIGGDTQYF.

This chain connects TRBV27 to TRBJ1-5, with 10 bases aligning to TRBD1. V lost 3 bases to trimming and J lost 4 bases; unmatched junction nucleotides: 3. Germline V lookup: CDR1 MNHEY, CDR2 SMNVEV (reference sequence). The CDR3 has 15 amino acids. Here the CDR3 DNA reads TGTGCCAGCAGTTTGGTGGGACAGGGGAATCAGCCCCAGCATTTT. As protein: CASSLVGQGNQPQHF.

The chain employs TRBV9 and TRBJ2-1; a possible D gene is TRBD2 (6 bases). From germline, CDR1 is SGDLS and CDR2 YYNGEE. The CDR3 spans 21 residues. Trimming removed 2 bases at V and 0 bases at J, with 27 bases between. The CDR3 spells CASSVPSGPGDGGVSYNEQFF. Written as DNA, the CDR3 is TGTGCCAGCAGCGTTCCGTCGGGCCCTGGGGACGGAGGGGTCTCCTACAATGAGCAGTTCTTC.

The V call is TRBV5-6, the J call TRBJ1-4; D is unresolved. Germline V gene data show CDR1 as SGHDT and CDR2 as YYEEEE. The CDR3 is made up of 15 amino acids. Trimming took off 0 bases at V and 6 bases at J, with 12 bases between the two ends. Here the CDR3 reads CASSLGSVTYEKLFF. The CDR3 DNA reads TGTGCCAGCAGCTTGGGGTCAGTCACCTATGAAAAACTGTTTTTT.

The chain employs TRBV28 and TRBJ1-4; D is ambiguous. Germline CDR1 MDHEN, CDR2 SYDVKM. The CDR3 contains 15 residues. The V gene lost 7 bases and the J gene lost 8 bases, with 20 bases spanning the gap. The CDR3 region is CASIPGAGFGEKLFF. CDR3 in DNA: TGTGCCAGCATTCCGGGCGCGGGGTTTGGAGAAAAACTGTTTTTT.

This clone was detected only a few times. V is TRBV7-9 and J is TRBJ1-5; D unclear. Between the trimmed V and J ends, which lost 5 bases and 0 bases, there was a span of 5 bases. CDR1 and CDR2 (germline): SEHNR, FQNEAQ (reference sequence). The CDR3 length is 13 residues. The CDR3 DNA is TGTGCCAGCAGCCGGGATAGCAATCAGCCCCAGCATTTT. As protein: CASSRDSNQPQHF.

J is TRBJ2-1 and V is TRBV21-1; the DNA was not used to check the table's D call, TRBD1. TRBV21-1 is a listed pseudogene. There are 17 residues in the CDR3. CDR3 DNA sequence: TGTGCCAGCAGCCTCGCCGGGGGGCGGGACAGGGAACCAAGTCGATTCTTC. Its translation: CASSLAGGRDREPSRFF.

This chain connects TRBV18 to TRBJ1-5, with D tentatively TRBD1 (5 bases). CDR3 size: 16 residues. The V end lost 0 bases, the J end lost 9 bases, and 18 bases lay between the germline ends. Germline CDR1 reads KGHSH; CDR2 reads LQKENI. The CDR3 DNA sequence: TGTGCCAGCTCACCACCGGTGCAGGGCCCAGTGGGGCCCCAGCATTTT. It translates to CASSPPVQGPVGPQHF. Using reference TRBV18 and TRBJ1-5 for the parts outside the CDR3, the full variable domain is NAGVMQNPRHLVRRRGQEARLRCSPMKGHSHVYWYRQLPEEGLKFMVYLQKENIIDESGMPKERFSAEFPKEGPSILRIQQVVRGDSAAYFCASSPPVQGPVGPQHFGDGTRLSIL.

This chain links TRBV25-1 with TRBJ2-3; no firm D call. This CDR3 spans 12 amino acids. Germline lookup yields CDR1 MGHDK and CDR2 SYGVNS. Trimming took off 3 bases at V and 3 bases at J, with 4 bases between the two ends. CDR3 DNA sequence: TGTGCCAGCAGTGACAGGACAGATACGCAGTATTTT. This translates into CASSDRTDTQYF.

The rearrangement links TRBV7-2 to TRBJ2-4; TRBD1 aligns across 7 bases. Trimming cost V 5 bases and J 0 bases; bases outside gene matches: 4. This CDR3 spans 15 amino acids. Looked up from germline, CDR1 is SGHTA and CDR2 is FQGNSA. CDR3 in amino acids: CASSKGQLAKNIQYF. The CDR3 DNA reads TGTGCCAGCAGCAAGGGACAGCTAGCCAAAAACATTCAGTACTTC.

The chain recombines TRBV25-1 with TRBJ2-7; D is undetermined. The CDR3 sequence is 11 residues long. The V gene's germline CDR1 is MGHDK and CDR2 SYGVNS. V was shortened by 5 bases and J by 4 bases, with 6 bases between the two germline ends. CDR3 coding DNA: TGTGCCAGCAGTCGAGAATACGAGCAGTACTTC. This encodes CASSREYEQYF.

The chain is built from TRBV6-5 and TRBJ2-5, with 10 bases identical to TRBD2. This CDR3 has 15 amino acids. CDR1 and CDR2 from the germline V gene are MNHEY and SVGAGI. V was clipped by 6 bases and J by 2 bases; unmatched bases: 6. The CDR3, as DNA: TGTGCCAGCAGCCTCCCGACTAGCGGGCAAGAGACCCAGTACTTC. Its protein product is CASSLPTSGQETQYF.

This clone has a handful of counts. The V gene is TRBV5-1, the J gene TRBJ2-1, with TRBD2 identical over 13 bases. Germline CDR1 is SGHRS and CDR2 is YFSETQ. V gave up 7 bases and J gave up 5 bases; unmatched junction bases: 6. The CDR3 runs to 15 residues. As DNA, the CDR3 is TGCGCCAGCCGCCGACTAGCGGGGGGCAACAATGAGCAGTTCTTC. Translation gives CASRRLAGGNNEQFF.